The 8 T cell receptor beta chains in this list originate from one sample, sequenced in a study of Tregs in tolerant kidney transplant recipients. TCRdb's copy holds only in-frame clones and misses some; the assay was immunoSEQ multiplex PCR. The sample has around 230,000 clones, roughly four fifths seen once. The specimen sequenced was CD4+ T cells from blood. These receptors all come from a human donor in good health.

This clone has just one count. This rearrangement joins TRBV5-1 to TRBJ2-1; D gene ambiguous. Germline V gene sequence: CDR1 SGHRS, CDR2 YFSETQ. Trimming cost V 4 bases and J 5 bases, with 13 bases left between them. CDR3 size: 14 residues. In DNA form, the CDR3 reads TGCGCCAGCAGCGTAGGTAGCACACACAATGAGCAGTTCTTC. Its translation is CASSVGSTHNEQFF.

This clone occurred once. The V gene is TRBV4-2, the J gene TRBJ2-1; 10 bases map to TRBD2. CDR1 is LGHNA and CDR2 is YNFKEQ in the germline V gene. The trim removed 3 bases at V and 4 bases at J, leaving 9 bases unmatched. The CDR3 runs 17 residues. CDR3 residues: CASSHYFLLAGYNEQFF. DNA of the CDR3: TGTGCCAGCAGCCACTACTTCCTACTAGCGGGGTACAATGAGCAGTTCTTC.

This clone was seen a single time. J is TRBJ1-4 and V is TRBV9; D uncertain. The germline V gene encodes CDR1 SGDLS and CDR2 YYNGEE. The CDR3 has 15 amino acids. Trimming cost V 0 bases and J 8 bases, with 14 bases left between them. Here the CDR3 DNA reads TGTGCCAGCAGCGTAGATCCCAAGAGAAGGGAAAAACTGTTTTTT. Its protein is CASSVDPKRREKLFF.

The chain uses TRBV7-2 and TRBJ1-5; D is unresolved. The V end lost 0 bases, the J end lost 4 bases, and 4 bases lay between the germline ends. Germline-derived CDR1 and CDR2 are SGHTA and FQGNSA. This CDR3 has 13 residues. As DNA, the CDR3 is TGTGCCAGCAGCTTAGCGAGAAATCAGCCCCAGCATTTT. Translating gives CASSLARNQPQHF.

The chain couples TRBV27 to TRBJ2-7; tentatively, D is TRBD1 or TRBD2 (5 bases each). This CDR3 contains 17 residues. Germline CDR1 MNHEY, CDR2 SMNVEV (reference sequence). The germline V and J ends were trimmed by 5 bases and 3 bases, with 23 bases remaining between them. The CDR3 DNA follows: TGTGCCAGCAGTCCCCTAGGCACGGGACCCGAGGACTACGAGCAGTACTTC. Amino acids: CASSPLGTGPEDYEQYF.

The genes are TRBV9 and TRBJ1-1; 8 nucleotides align to TRBD1. The ends lost 3 bases at V and 1 base at J; junction bases unmatched: 8. Germline assignment: CDR1 SGDLS and CDR2 YYNGEE. This CDR3 contains 16 residues. DNA for the CDR3: TGTGCCAGCAGCGGCCCCTGGGGGACAGGGAACACTGAAGCTTTCTTT. It translates to CASSGPWGTGNTEAFF.

This clone was detected only once. This chain joins TRBV6-5 and TRBJ2-7, with 8 bases aligning to TRBD1. This CDR3 region has 14 residues. Per the germline V gene, CDR1 is MNHEY and CDR2 is SVGAGI. V dropped 4 bases and J dropped 3; count of bases not matched to a gene: 5. DNA of the CDR3: TGTGCCAGCAGTTCGGGACAGGCAAACTACGAGCAGTACTTC. This codes for CASSSGQANYEQYF.

The chain is built from TRBV6-1 and TRBJ2-7, with a weak D call TRBD1 (5 bases). This CDR3 has 17 residues. V was trimmed by 1 base and J by 0 bases, leaving 16 bases between them. The germline gives CDR1 MNHNS, CDR2 SASEGT. In DNA form, the CDR3 reads TGTGCCAGCAGTGAAGAGGTGGGGCCTATGCGCTCCTACGAGCAGTACTTC. Amino acid sequence: CASSEEVGPMRSYEQYF.